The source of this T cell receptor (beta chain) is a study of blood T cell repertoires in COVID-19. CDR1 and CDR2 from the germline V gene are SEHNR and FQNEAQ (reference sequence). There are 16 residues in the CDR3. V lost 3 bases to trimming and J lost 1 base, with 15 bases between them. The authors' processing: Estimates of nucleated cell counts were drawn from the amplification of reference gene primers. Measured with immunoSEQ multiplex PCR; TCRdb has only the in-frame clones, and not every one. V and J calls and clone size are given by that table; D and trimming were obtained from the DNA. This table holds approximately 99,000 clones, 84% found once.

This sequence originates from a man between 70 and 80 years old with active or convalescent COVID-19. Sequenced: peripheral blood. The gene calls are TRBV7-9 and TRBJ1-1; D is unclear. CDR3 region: CASSFYYGGKNTEAFF. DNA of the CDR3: TGTGCCAGCAGCTTTTACTATGGAGGAAAGAACACTGAAGCTTTCTTT. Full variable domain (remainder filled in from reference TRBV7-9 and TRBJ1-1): DTGVSQNPRHKITKRGQNVTFRCDPISEHNRLYWYRQTLGQGPEFLTYFQNEAQLEKSRLLSDRFSAERPKGSFSTLEIQRTEQGDSAMYLCASSFYYGGKNTEAFFGQGTRLTVV.